Shown below are 11 T cell receptor beta chains from a single sample sequenced in a study of Ad26.COV2.S vaccination and SARS-CoV-2 variants. TCRdb's copy holds only in-frame clones and misses some; the assay was immunoSEQ multiplex PCR. This sample has around 400,000 clones, with about 80% found just once. Treatment here: about 20 received Ad26.COV2.S at low or high dose, single or two shots; roughly 5 received placebo; per-sample allocation not given. The investigators took samples on day 63 after the first vaccine or placebo injection. The sample was peripheral blood, taken in a trial of Ad26.COV2.S vaccine versus placebo. The receptors derive from a person aged 18-65 years who received the Ad26.COV2.S COVID-19 vaccine or a placebo.

This rearrangement joins TRBV14 to TRBJ2-3; D possibly corresponds to TRBD2 (5 bases). V dropped 2 bases and J dropped 3 bases, with 18 bases sitting between them. Germline CDR1 is SGHDN and CDR2 is FVKESK. CDR3 length: 17 residues. Here the CDR3 reads CASSQSLAGLRTDTQYF. As DNA, the CDR3 is TGTGCCAGCAGCCAAAGCCTCGCGGGCCTTCGAACAGATACGCAGTATTTT.

V usage is TRBV18 and J usage is TRBJ1-2; D perhaps matches TRBD1 (5 bases). Germline-derived CDR1 and CDR2 are KGHSH and LQKENI. The CDR3 is made up of 12 amino acids. V lost 6 bases and J 7 bases, leaving 12 bases between the germline ends. The CDR3: CASSSDSSGYTF. CDR3 nucleotide sequence: TGTGCCAGCTCCTCTGACAGTTCTGGCTACACCTTC.

The rearrangement joins TRBV10-3 to TRBJ1-2; 7 bases agree with TRBD1. The germline V gene encodes CDR1 ENHRY and CDR2 SYGVKD. V shed 3 bases, J shed 8 bases, and the junction held 9 bases outside the gene matches. The CDR3 loop spans 14 amino acids. The CDR3 reads CAISEQGRSGGYTF. In DNA form, the CDR3 reads TGTGCCATCAGTGAACAGGGGAGGTCTGGAGGCTACACCTTC.

A single count supports this clone. The rearrangement links TRBV5-4 to TRBJ2-1; TRBD1 agrees at 10 bases. This CDR3 region has 14 residues. Germline V gene data show CDR1 as SGHNT and CDR2 as YYREEE (reference sequence). The junction had 7 bases not matched to a gene; V was cut back by 4 bases and J by 9 bases. CDR3 loop: CASSRDRGPVEQFF. Written as DNA, the CDR3 is TGTGCCAGCAGCCGTGACAGGGGGCCGGTTGAGCAGTTCTTC.

This clone was seen only once. J is TRBJ2-3 and V is TRBV13, with 9 nucleotides matching TRBD1. Germline V CDR1 and CDR2: PRHDT, FYEKMQ (reference sequence). V shed 7 bases, J shed 4 bases, and the junction held 12 bases outside the gene matches. CDR3 length equals 16 residues. The CDR3 DNA follows: TGTGCCAGCACCACAGGGGGCAGGGGGCGATCAGATACGCAGTATTTT. It codes for CASTTGGRGRSDTQYF.

V and J are TRBV29-1 and TRBJ2-1; D is uncertain. CDR1 is SQVTM and CDR2 is ANQGSEA in the germline V gene. This CDR3 contains 11 residues. V shed 2 bases and J shed 6 bases, with 5 bases lying between them. The CDR3 bases are TGCAGCGTTGAAAAATTCAATGAGCAGTTCTTC. Protein sequence: CSVEKFNEQFF.

This sequence joins TRBV30 and TRBJ2-1; 8 bases line up with TRBD2. The CDR3 extends over 14 amino acids. The V gene end was trimmed by 0 bases and the J gene end by 15 bases; junction bases not matched to a gene: 13. Germline V gene sequence: CDR1 GTSNPN, CDR2 SVGIG (reference sequence). The CDR3 coding sequence is TGTGCCTGGAGTGTACTCAATAGCGGGGACCAACGGTTCTTC. Amino acids: CAWSVLNSGDQRFF. Based on the CDR3 plus reference TRBV30 and TRBJ2-1, the full variable domain is SQTIHQWPATLVQPVGSPLSLECTVEGTSNPNLYWYRQAAGRGLQLLFYSVGIGQISSEVPQNLSASRPQDRQFILSSKKLLLSDSGFYLCAWSVLNSGDQRFFGPGTRLTVL.

The chain links TRBV5-1 to TRBJ2-7; D may correspond to TRBD1 or TRBD2 (6 bases each). Deletions cut 4 bases from V and 3 bases from J, with 17 bases between. The CDR3 spans 15 residues. Germline lookup yields CDR1 SGHRS and CDR2 YFSETQ. DNA for the CDR3: TGCGCCAGCAGCGAAGCTGTAGGGGGAGGCTACGAGCAGTACTTC. It yields the protein CASSEAVGGGYEQYF.

The CDR3 sequence is CASSPRTHRDEKLFF. CDR3 coding DNA: TGCGCCAGCAGCCCACGGACCCATAGAGACGAAAAACTGTTTTTT. This chain uses TRBV4-3 with TRBJ1-4, with D unresolved. The CDR3 runs to 15 residues. Trimming shortened V by 4 bases and J by 8 bases, and 17 bases separated the two germline ends. CDR1 and CDR2 from the germline V gene are LGHNA and YSLEER.

This clone has only one observation. The J gene is TRBJ2-1, the V gene TRBV29-1; D not certain. The CDR3 covers 10 residues. V lost 4 bases, J lost 8 bases, and 6 bases lay in between. CDR1 and CDR2 (germline): SQVTM, ANQGSEA. The CDR3 protein is CSVGNDEQFF. CDR3 in DNA: TGCAGCGTTGGGAACGATGAGCAGTTCTTC.

V gene TRBV27 combines with J gene TRBJ2-2; TRBD1 aligns across 10 bases. This CDR3 has 17 amino acids. Trimming removed 0 bases from V and 5 bases from J; junction bases left unmatched: 6. CDR1 is MNHEY, CDR2 SMNVEV, per germline (reference sequence). The CDR3 is CASSLSPGTGATGELFF. CDR3 bases: TGTGCCAGCAGTTTATCCCCCGGGACAGGGGCTACCGGGGAGCTGTTTTTT.